What follows are 8 T cell receptor beta chains derived from one specimen sequenced in a study of response to subunit inactivated influenza vaccine. TCRdb re-analysed the RT-PCR reads in MiXCR, keeping a single row per CDR3 protein. Seen here are fewer than 600,000 distinct CDR3 sequences, approximately 7.3% observed once, and the top ten hold less than 15%. The sample was PBMCs from blood, taken around 25 months after vaccination. All receptors derive from a man between 50 and 75 years old who received an inactivated influenza vaccine.

This sequence joins TRBV11-2 and TRBJ2-5, with 12 bases that match TRBD2. The trim removed 5 bases at V and 2 bases at J, leaving 6 bases unmatched. The V gene's germline CDR1 is SGHAT and CDR2 FQNNGV. This CDR3 comprises 16 residues. In DNA, the CDR3 is TGTGCCAGCAGCCCGACTAGCGGGGGACCACAAGAGACCCAGTACTTC. As protein: CASSPTSGGPQETQYF.

The chain employs TRBV5-1 and TRBJ2-1; possibly TRBD2 for D (6 bases). This CDR3 comprises 17 residues. Germline V lookup: CDR1 SGHRS, CDR2 YFSETQ. The V gene lost 4 bases and the J gene lost 3 bases, with 20 bases spanning the gap. The CDR3 nucleotides are TGCGCCAGCAGCGGGGGGTCTAGCGCCATCAACTACAATGAGCAGTTCTTC. Amino acids: CASSGGSSAINYNEQFF.

This chain uses TRBV5-6 with TRBJ1-2; 8 bases match TRBD1. From germline, CDR1 is SGHDT and CDR2 YYEEEE. The CDR3 is made up of 14 amino acids. V shed 4 bases and J 2 bases; nucleotides not matched to a gene: 4. The CDR3 DNA reads TGTGCCAGCAGCCTTAACAGGGGGAACTATGGCTACACCTTC. This encodes CASSLNRGNYGYTF. Full variable domain (remainder filled in from reference TRBV5-6 and TRBJ1-2): DAGVTQSPTHLIKTRGQQVTLRCSPKSGHDTVSWYQQALGQGPQFIFQYYEEEERQRGNFPDRFSGHQFPNYSSELNVNALLLGDSALYLCASSLNRGNYGYTFGSGTRLTVV.

Many counts were recorded for this clonotype. This sequence joins TRBV30 and TRBJ2-7; 11 bases align to TRBD1. This CDR3 has 15 amino acids. After removal of 2 bases from V and 4 bases from J, the junction contained 7 bases not matched to a gene. Germline-derived CDR1 and CDR2 are GTSNPN and SVGIG (reference sequence). DNA of the CDR3: TGTGCCTGGAGTCACCCGGGACAGGGGGAGTACGAGCAGTACTTC. Its protein is CAWSHPGQGEYEQYF.

This clonotype was detected ten times or more. J is TRBJ2-7 and V is TRBV6-4, with a tentative D call TRBD2 (6 bases). Germline CDR1 reads MRHNA; CDR2 reads SNTAGT. The CDR3 covers 19 residues. V shed 6 bases and J shed 0 bases, with 27 bases lying between them. The CDR3 region is CASSPDAGTYSRSSYEQYF. The CDR3, as DNA: TGTGCCAGCAGCCCCGATGCGGGGACTTACTCTAGGAGCTCCTACGAGCAGTACTTC.

The chain is built from TRBV27 and TRBJ2-2, with no clear D. The V gene's germline CDR1 is MNHEY and CDR2 SMNVEV (reference sequence). The CDR3 loop spans 14 amino acids. Trimming took off 5 bases at V and 7 bases at J, with 14 bases between the two ends. The CDR3 loop reads CASSKKMPGGELFF. The CDR3 region has the DNA TGTGCCAGCAGTAAAAAGATGCCGGGCGGGGAGCTGTTTTTT.

This clonotype was detected ten times or more. The chain combines TRBV4-3 with TRBJ2-1; D could derive from TRBD1 or TRBD2 (6 bases each). The ends were cut back, 3 bases at V and 3 bases at J, with 21 bases in the middle. This CDR3 spans 18 amino acids. Germline V gives CDR1 LGHNA, CDR2 YSLEER. As DNA, the CDR3 is TGCGCCAGCAGCCATGGGTTGGTGGGGGGCGGTCGCTACAATGAGCAGTTCTTC. It codes for CASSHGLVGGGRYNEQFF.

The J gene is TRBJ2-2, the V gene TRBV6-4; 9 bases are shared with TRBD2. V shed 6 bases and J 1 base; nucleotides not matched to a gene: 3. CDR1 and CDR2 from the germline V gene are MRHNA and SNTAGT. The CDR3 extends over 15 amino acids. CDR3 sequence: CASRRLAVNTGELFF. As DNA, the CDR3 is TGTGCCAGCAGAAGACTAGCGGTGAACACCGGGGAGCTGTTTTTT.